These 26 T cell receptor beta chains originate from one sample sequenced in a study of cytomegalovirus exposure and HLA in healthy donors (dated by TCRdb to 2017 to 2019). Library preparation employed the immunoSEQ multiplex PCR assay. For the multiplex PCR, a mixture combining 60 forward primers for TCR Vbeta segments and 13 reverse primers for TCR Jbeta segments was used. TCRdb carries this immuneACCESS record with in-frame sequences only. Its versions omit some clonotypes, under half of them owing to an unresolved V gene in the studies checked, with the rest unexplained. Within this sample are 65,000 to 85,000 clones, with roughly 82% of them counted one time only. The top ten clonotypes cover around 10% of the sample. The sample comprised PBMCs. Receptors were obtained from a male donor in good health and CMV-seropositive.

J is TRBJ2-1 and V is TRBV5-1; 10 nucleotides align to TRBD2. The ends lost 5 bases at V and 7 bases at J; junction bases unmatched: 6. Looked up from germline, CDR1 is SGHRS and CDR2 is YFSETQ. CDR3 length: 14 residues. Written as DNA, the CDR3 is TGCGCCAGCAGTTCGGCTAGCGGGGGTAATGAGCAGTTCTTC. This codes for CASSSASGGNEQFF.

As for this clone: At one boundary the junction diverges from the germline segment, which might be a read error. This chain joins TRBV2 and TRBJ2-2; weak D call: TRBD2 (6 bases). Germline loops: CDR1 SNHLY, CDR2 FYNNEI. The CDR3 consists of 13 residues. CDR3 region: CASFGSWHRGAVF. The CDR3 DNA reads TGTGCCAGCTTCGGGAGTTGGCACCGGGGAGCTGTTTTT.

This sequence joins TRBV5-4 and TRBJ2-1; 9 positions agree with TRBD2. J lost 9 bases, V lost 3 bases, and 10 bases had no gene match. CDR3 length equals 15 residues. Germline CDR1 reads SGHNT; CDR2 reads YYREEE (reference sequence). DNA of the CDR3: TGTGCCAGCAGCTCACAAGCGGGGGGTGGCGGTGAGCAGTTCTTC. Its protein is CASSSQAGGGGEQFF.

This clone is a singleton in its sample. The DNA for the CDR3 is TGTGCCAGCAGGGGGCTAAGGGCCAACGTCCTGACTTTC. This encodes CASRGLRANVLTF. This chain connects TRBV2 to TRBJ2-6; perhaps TRBD1 as D (5 bases). Trimming shortened V by 6 bases and J by 5 bases, and 8 bases separated the two germline ends. Germline lookup yields CDR1 SNHLY and CDR2 FYNNEI. The CDR3 totals 13 residues.

The chain has TRBV15 and TRBJ2-1, with 15 bases aligning to TRBD2. After removal of 1 base from V and 5 bases from J, the junction contained 9 bases not matched to a gene. Germline V CDR1 and CDR2: LNHNV, YYDKDF (reference sequence). This CDR3 contains 19 residues. In DNA, the CDR3 is TGTGCCACCAGCAGAGGAGGGACTAGCGGGGGGATTCTGGACAATGAGCAGTTCTTC. This gives the protein CATSRGGTSGGILDNEQFF.

The chain employs TRBV4-1 and TRBJ2-1; 8 positions agree with TRBD1. V was pared by 5 bases and J by 7 bases, with 4 bases of the junction left unmatched. CDR3 size: 13 residues. CDR1 is MGHRA and CDR2 is YSYEKL in the germline V gene. This CDR3 reads CASSGRQGNEQFF. CDR3 bases: TGCGCCAGCAGCGGGCGACAGGGGAATGAGCAGTTCTTC.

The rearrangement joins TRBV5-1 to TRBJ2-3; 10 positions agree with TRBD2. Per the germline V gene, CDR1 is SGHRS and CDR2 is YFSETQ. V trimming: 4 bases; J trimming: 6 bases; junction bases outside the gene matches: 11. This CDR3 comprises 16 residues. The CDR3 spells CASSLSTAGGPDTQYF. The CDR3 nucleotides read TGCGCCAGCAGCCTAAGTACAGCGGGGGGGCCCGATACGCAGTATTTT.

V is TRBV11-2 and J is TRBJ1-1; no definite D call. CDR1 is SGHAT and CDR2 is FQNNGV in the germline V gene. The CDR3 length is 11 residues. The V end lost 5 bases, the J end lost 2 bases, and 3 bases lay between the germline ends. CDR3: CASSQNTEAFF. CDR3 DNA: TGTGCCAGCAGCCAAAACACTGAAGCTTTCTTT. Full variable domain (rest looked up from reference TRBV11-2 and TRBJ1-1): EAGVAQSPRYKIIEKRQSVAFWCNPISGHATLYWYQQILGQGPKLLIQFQNNGVVDDSQLPKDRFSAERLKGVDSTLKIQPAKLEDSAVYLCASSQNTEAFFGQGTRLTVV.

The rearrangement joins TRBV18 to TRBJ2-5, with a weak D call TRBD1 (6 bases). This CDR3 comprises 14 residues. Trimming took 3 bases from V and 2 from J, leaving 10 bases between them. The germline V gene encodes CDR1 KGHSH and CDR2 LQKENI. In DNA form, the CDR3 reads TGTGCCAGCTCACCCGACAGGTTACAAGAGACCCAGTACTTC. This sequence encodes CASSPDRLQETQYF.

The chain couples TRBV2 to TRBJ1-4; TRBD1 matches at 9 bases. Trimming removed 2 bases from V and 8 bases from J; junction bases left unmatched: 15. CDR1 and CDR2 (germline): SNHLY, FYNNEI. CDR3 length: 18 residues. The CDR3 loop reads CASSERKGQGIVREKLFF. The CDR3 DNA follows: TGTGCCAGCAGTGAACGGAAGGGACAGGGAATCGTTAGGGAAAAACTGTTTTTT.

The V and J genes are TRBV29-1 and TRBJ1-1; D is unclear. The V gene lost 6 bases and the J gene lost 2 bases, with 7 bases spanning the gap. Germline V lookup: CDR1 SQVTM, CDR2 ANQGSEA. CDR3 length equals 11 residues. CDR3 bases: TGCAGCGTAGGAGTTAACACTGAAGCTTTCTTT. Translating gives CSVGVNTEAFF.

There are a few counts of this clone. The chain combines TRBV5-6 with TRBJ2-7, with 8 nucleotides matching TRBD1. The ends lost 3 bases at V and 2 bases at J; junction bases unmatched: 7. CDR3 length equals 15 residues. CDR1 is SGHDT and CDR2 is YYEEEE in the germline V gene. The CDR3 nucleotides are TGTGCCAGCAGCTCGGGACAGGTCTTGCCCTACGAGCAGTACTTC. Translated: CASSSGQVLPYEQYF. The complete variable domain, with remaining parts taken from reference TRBV5-6 and TRBJ2-7, reads DAGVTQSPTHLIKTRGQQVTLRCSPKSGHDTVSWYQQALGQGPQFIFQYYEEEERQRGNFPDRFSGHQFPNYSSELNVNALLLGDSALYLCASSSGQVLPYEQYFGPGTRLTVT.

This clone was picked up one time. J is TRBJ2-1 and V is TRBV5-4; D possibly corresponds to TRBD2 (8 bases). V was pared by 0 bases and J by 6 bases, with 22 bases between. Germline values: CDR1 SGHNT, CDR2 YYREEE (reference sequence). There are 18 residues in the CDR3. The CDR3 reads CASSLARGAGGSLNEQFF. DNA of the CDR3: TGTGCCAGCAGCTTGGCCAGGGGGGCGGGGGGCTCTCTCAATGAGCAGTTCTTC.

The chain has TRBV2 and TRBJ2-5, with 7 bases matching TRBD1. Germline values: CDR1 SNHLY, CDR2 FYNNEI. The V segment lost 4 bases and the J segment 2 bases; nucleotides outside the gene matches: 1. The CDR3 has 13 amino acids. CDR3 sequence: CASSVDRQETQYF. CDR3 nucleotides: TGTGCCAGCAGTGTGGACAGGCAAGAGACCCAGTACTTC.

The J gene is TRBJ2-3, the V gene TRBV7-3, with 10 bases aligning to TRBD2. In germline, CDR1 is SGHTA, CDR2 FQGTGA. The CDR3 has 15 amino acids. J lost 4 bases, V lost 4 bases, and 5 bases had no gene match. The CDR3 spells CASSSSGGAADTQYF. CDR3 in DNA: TGTGCCAGCAGCTCCAGCGGGGGGGCTGCAGATACGCAGTATTTT. Filled out from reference TRBV7-3 and TRBJ2-3, the complete variable domain reads GAGVSQTPSNKVTEKGKYVELRCDPISGHTALYWYRQSLGQGPEFLIYFQGTGAADDSGLPNDRFFAVRPEGSVSTLKIQRTERGDSAVYLCASSSSGGAADTQYFGPGTRLTVL.

J is TRBJ2-5 and V is TRBV2, with TRBD1 matching over 7 bases. The CDR3 totals 14 residues. Trimming at V came to 4 bases and at J to 1 base, leaving 3 bases not matched to a gene. Looked up from germline, CDR1 is SNHLY and CDR2 is FYNNEI. The CDR3 is CASSGQGIQETQYF. DNA of the CDR3: TGTGCCAGCAGTGGACAGGGAATCCAAGAGACCCAGTACTTC.

The chain is built from TRBV7-2 and TRBJ2-1; D gene uncertain. From germline, CDR1 is SGHTA and CDR2 FQGNSA. The length of the CDR3 is 13 residues. V lost 1 base and J 4 bases, leaving 5 bases between the germline ends. CDR3 protein: CASSLVQYNEQFF. The CDR3 DNA reads TGTGCCAGCAGCTTAGTACAATACAATGAGCAGTTCTTC.

The chain couples TRBV27 to TRBJ2-1; TRBD2 matches at 15 bases. This CDR3 has 15 residues. V gave up 2 bases and J gave up 9 bases; unmatched junction bases: 2. Germline CDR1 MNHEY, CDR2 SMNVEV (reference sequence). In DNA, the CDR3 is TGTGCCAGCAGTTTAGGGACTAGCGGGGGGAGTGAGCAGTTCTTC. This encodes CASSLGTSGGSEQFF.

In this sample, this clone turned up once. The chain links TRBV19 to TRBJ1-6; perhaps TRBD1 as D (5 bases). CDR1 and CDR2 (germline): LNHDA, SQIVND (reference sequence). The CDR3 runs 17 residues. V lost 1 base and J 0 bases, leaving 10 bases between the germline ends. The CDR3 loop is CASSIGTRASYNSPLHF. The CDR3 DNA sequence: TGTGCCAGTAGTATAGGAACCAGGGCCTCCTATAATTCACCCCTCCACTTT.

The gene calls are TRBV25-1 and TRBJ1-2; possibly TRBD1 for D (6 bases). The germline gives CDR1 MGHDK, CDR2 SYGVNS. CDR3 size: 15 residues. The V end lost 2 bases, the J end lost 7 bases, and 17 bases lay between the germline ends. The CDR3 bases are TGTGCCAGCAGTGAAACAGGGATCCTCCCCTCTGGCTACACCTTC. This sequence encodes CASSETGILPSGYTF.

The chain links TRBV2 to TRBJ2-1; 7 nucleotides line up with TRBD1. With 6 bases clipped from V and 9 bases from J, the junction kept 2 bases outside the gene matches. Per the germline V gene, CDR1 is SNHLY and CDR2 is FYNNEI. CDR3 length: 11 residues. The CDR3 region is CASRGGGEQFF. The DNA of the CDR3 is TGTGCCAGCAGAGGGGGCGGTGAGCAGTTCTTC.

This chain links TRBV7-9 with TRBJ2-3; a possible D gene is TRBD1 (6 bases). V was pared by 7 bases and J by 4 bases, with 15 bases between. CDR1 and CDR2 (germline): SEHNR, FQNEAQ (reference sequence). The CDR3 runs 14 residues. In nucleotides, the CDR3 is TGTGCCAGCACCCCGGACAGCTCGGCAGATACGCAGTATTTT. Its translation: CASTPDSSADTQYF.

The chain is built from TRBV19 and TRBJ1-1, with TRBD1 matching 8 bases. The ends lost 3 bases at V and 2 bases at J; junction bases unmatched: 5. CDR3 length equals 15 residues. Germline loops: CDR1 LNHDA, CDR2 SQIVND (reference sequence). The CDR3: CASSIVGTGNTEAFF. CDR3 sequence (DNA): TGTGCCAGTAGTATCGTTGGGACAGGTAACACTGAAGCTTTCTTT.

The genes are TRBV11-2 and TRBJ2-7, with 8 bases aligning to TRBD2. With 5 bases clipped from V and 1 base from J, the junction kept 4 bases outside the gene matches. Germline V gene sequence: CDR1 SGHAT, CDR2 FQNNGV. The CDR3 is 14 residues long. The CDR3 coding sequence is TGTGCCAGCAGCACGGTAGCGGGGTCCTACGAGCAGTACTTC. Encoded protein: CASSTVAGSYEQYF.

This clone was found a few times. The chain uses TRBV10-3 and TRBJ2-1, with TRBD1 matching over 7 bases. The CDR3 is 15 residues long. The germline V gene has CDR1 ENHRY and CDR2 SYGVKD. Trimming at V came to 8 bases and at J to 7 bases, leaving 14 bases not matched to a gene. CDR3 sequence (DNA): TGTGCCATCTTAAACAGGCAGGGGGTAGTAAATGAGCAGTTCTTC. It yields the protein CAILNRQGVVNEQFF.

This chain connects TRBV10-1 to TRBJ2-1, with 7 nucleotides matching TRBD2. V was clipped by 4 bases and J by 0 bases; unmatched bases: 3. Germline V gene data show CDR1 as WNHNN and CDR2 as SYGVQD (reference sequence). This CDR3 region has 15 residues. CDR3 sequence: CASSASGGSYNEQFF. CDR3 sequence (DNA): TGCGCCAGCAGTGCTAGCGGAGGCTCCTACAATGAGCAGTTCTTC.